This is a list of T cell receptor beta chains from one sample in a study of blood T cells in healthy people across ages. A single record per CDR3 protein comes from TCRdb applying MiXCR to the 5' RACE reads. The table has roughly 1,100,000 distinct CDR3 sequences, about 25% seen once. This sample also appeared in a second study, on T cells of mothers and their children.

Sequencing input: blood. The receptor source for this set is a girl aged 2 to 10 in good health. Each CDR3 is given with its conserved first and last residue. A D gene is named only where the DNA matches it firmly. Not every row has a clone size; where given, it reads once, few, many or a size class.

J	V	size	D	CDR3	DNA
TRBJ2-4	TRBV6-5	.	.	CASSYSWGYLNENIQYF	TGTGCCAGCAGTTACTCGTGGGGGTACCTAAATGAAAACATTCAGTACTTC
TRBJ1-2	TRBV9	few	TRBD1	CASSVGTGGPYGYTF	TGTGCCAGCAGCGTCGGGACAGGGGGGCCGTATGGCTACACCTTC
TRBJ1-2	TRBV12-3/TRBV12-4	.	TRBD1	CASSSGGAGGYTF	TGTGCCAGCAGTTCAGGGGGCGCGGGTGGCTACACCTTC
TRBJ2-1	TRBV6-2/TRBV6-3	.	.	CASTGVGNEQFF	TGTGCCAGCACGGGGGTTGGGAATGAGCAGTTCTTC
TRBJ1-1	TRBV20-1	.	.	CSANLPLNTEAFF	TGCAGTGCTAACCTACCACTTAACACTGAAGCTTTCTTT
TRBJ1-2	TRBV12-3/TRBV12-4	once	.	CASSFFGPNYGYTF	TGTGCCAGCAGTTTTTTTGGTCCAAACTATGGCTACACCTTC
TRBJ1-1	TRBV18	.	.	CASPPQGNTEAFF	TGTGCCAGCCCACCACAGGGGAACACTGAAGCTTTCTTT
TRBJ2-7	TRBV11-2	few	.	CASSPQRGTYEQYF	TGTGCCAGCAGCCCGCAGAGGGGAACCTACGAGCAGTACTTC
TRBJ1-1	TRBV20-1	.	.	CSARDIGRLNTEAFF	TGCAGTGCTAGAGATATTGGCAGACTGAACACTGAAGCTTTCTTT
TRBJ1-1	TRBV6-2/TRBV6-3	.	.	CASSSAGTVEAFF	TGTGCCAGCAGTTCTGCCGGTACGGTTGAAGCTTTCTTT
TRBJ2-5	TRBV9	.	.	CAGSVRGSETQYF	TGTGCCGGCAGCGTCAGGGGCTCAGAGACCCAGTACTTC
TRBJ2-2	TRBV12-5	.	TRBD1	CASGADRVNTGELFF	TGTGCTAGTGGGGCCGACAGGGTAAACACCGGGGAGCTGTTTTTT
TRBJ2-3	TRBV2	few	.	CASSEARGFGTDTQYF	TGTGCCAGCAGTGAAGCACGAGGCTTTGGCACAGATACGCAGTATTTT
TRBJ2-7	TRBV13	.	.	CASSLATLGARYEQYF	TGTGCCAGCAGCTTAGCTACCCTGGGGGCCCGATACGAGCAGTACTTC
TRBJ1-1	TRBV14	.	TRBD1	CASSYTGDTEAFF	TGTGCCAGCAGCTACACAGGGGACACTGAAGCTTTCTTT
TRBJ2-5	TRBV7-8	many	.	CASSLVGQVYQETQYF	TGTGCCAGCAGCTTAGTCGGGCAGGTGTACCAAGAGACCCAGTACTTC
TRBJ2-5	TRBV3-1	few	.	CASSQLRASTQYF	TGTGCCAGCAGCCAATTGAGGGCCAGCACCCAGTACTTC
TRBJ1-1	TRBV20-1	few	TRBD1	CSAITGTVNTEAFF	TGCAGCGCTATTACCGGGACAGTGAACACTGAAGCTTTCTTT
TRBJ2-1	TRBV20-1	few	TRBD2	CSARKRDDYNEQFF	TGCAGTGCTAGAAAGCGGGACGACTACAATGAGCAGTTCTTC
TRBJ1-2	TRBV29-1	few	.	CSVIWALAGGYTF	TGCAGCGTTATTTGGGCCCTGGCGGGTGGCTACACCTTC
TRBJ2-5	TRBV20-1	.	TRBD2	CSARDPPSGIKTQYF	TGCAGTGCTAGAGATCCCCCCAGCGGGATAAAGACCCAGTACTTC
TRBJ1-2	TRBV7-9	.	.	CASSLVDWGRANYGYTF	TGTGCCAGCAGCTTAGTCGATTGGGGCCGAGCTAACTATGGCTACACCTTC
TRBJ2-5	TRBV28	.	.	CASSPLARRETQYF	TGTGCCAGCAGTCCCTTAGCTAGGAGGGAGACCCAGTACTTC
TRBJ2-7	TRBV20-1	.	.	CSASPTSGDSYEQYF	TGCAGTGCTAGTCCGACCAGCGGCGACTCCTACGAGCAGTACTTC
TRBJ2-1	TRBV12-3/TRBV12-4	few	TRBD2	CASAAGAGVHNEQFF	TGTGCCAGCGCGGCTGGGGCGGGAGTCCACAATGAGCAGTTCTTC
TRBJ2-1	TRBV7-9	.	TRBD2	CASNPSGGLSYNEQFF	TGTGCCAGCAATCCTAGCGGGGGGCTCTCCTACAATGAGCAGTTCTTC
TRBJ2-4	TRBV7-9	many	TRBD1	CASSRSQGDIQYF	TGTGCCAGCAGCCGCAGCCAGGGGGACATTCAGTACTTC
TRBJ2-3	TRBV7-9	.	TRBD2	CASSPLAGDPTDTQYF	TGTGCCAGCAGCCCCCTAGCGGGAGACCCCACAGATACGCAGTATTTT
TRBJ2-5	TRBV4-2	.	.	CASSQDPGFLETQYF	TGTGCCAGCAGCCAAGATCCGGGATTTTTGGAGACCCAGTACTTC
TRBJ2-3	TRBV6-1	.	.	CASVRLGTDTQYF	TGTGCCAGCGTTAGACTAGGCACAGATACGCAGTATTTT
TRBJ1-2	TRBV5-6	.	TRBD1	CASSLTGGVYGYTF	TGTGCCAGCAGCTTGACAGGGGGCGTCTATGGCTACACCTTC
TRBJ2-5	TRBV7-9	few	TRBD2	CASSRMTSAQETQYF	TGTGCCAGCAGTCGTATGACTAGCGCGCAAGAGACCCAGTACTTC
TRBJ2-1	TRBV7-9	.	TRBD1	CASSSIRDSYNEQFF	TGTGCCAGCAGCTCGATCCGGGACAGTTACAATGAGCAGTTCTTC
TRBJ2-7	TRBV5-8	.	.	CASMVGRVHEQYF	TGTGCCAGCATGGTAGGGCGCGTTCACGAGCAGTACTTC
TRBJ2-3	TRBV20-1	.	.	CSALSGDLSSDTQYF	TGCAGTGCCCTCTCCGGTGACCTCAGTTCAGATACGCAGTATTTT
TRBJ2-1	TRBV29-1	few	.	CSVEPVKMVNEQFF	TGCAGCGTTGAACCGGTTAAGATGGTAAATGAGCAGTTCTTC
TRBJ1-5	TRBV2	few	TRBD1	CACGQGFRQPQHF	TGTGCCTGCGGACAGGGTTTCAGGCAGCCCCAGCATTTT
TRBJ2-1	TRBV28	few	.	CASSSRDTQRQFF	TGTGCCAGCAGCTCGAGGGACACCCAACGCCAGTTCTTC
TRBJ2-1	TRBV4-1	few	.	CASSPVGPGQLMDNEQFF	TGCGCCAGCAGCCCGGTCGGCCCGGGGCAGTTAATGGACAATGAGCAGTTCTTC
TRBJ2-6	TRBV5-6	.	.	CASSIMRGFSGANVLTF	TGTGCCAGCAGCATAATGCGGGGCTTCTCTGGGGCCAACGTCCTGACTTTC
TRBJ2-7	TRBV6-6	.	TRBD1	CASKQTGASGEQYF	TGTGCCAGCAAGCAGACAGGGGCCTCCGGCGAGCAGTACTTC
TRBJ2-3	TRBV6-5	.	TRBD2	CASTYIAGGPNTQYF	TGTGCCAGCACCTACATCGCGGGGGGGCCAAATACGCAGTATTTT
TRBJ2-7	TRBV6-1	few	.	CASSLEESSYEQYF	TGTGCCAGCAGTTTGGAGGAGAGCTCCTACGAGCAGTACTTC
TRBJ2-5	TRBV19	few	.	CASSIVPRETQYF	TGTGCCAGTAGTATAGTACCACGGGAGACCCAGTACTTC
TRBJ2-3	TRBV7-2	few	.	CASSLVLLDMQYF	TGTGCCAGCAGCTTAGTCCTACTAGATATGCAGTATTTT
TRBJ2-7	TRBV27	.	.	CASSREGVSYEQYF	TGTGCCAGCAGTAGGGAAGGGGTTTCCTACGAGCAGTACTTC
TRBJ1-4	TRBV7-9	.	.	CASSLEGDQGRPQF	TGCGCCAGCAGCTTAGAGGGCGATCAGGGGCGGCCGCAATTT
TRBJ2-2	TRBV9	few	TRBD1	CASSVAGTGNFGELFF	TGTGCCAGCAGCGTAGCCGGGACAGGGAACTTCGGGGAGCTGTTTTTT
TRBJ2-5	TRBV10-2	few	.	CASSGTPEGTQYF	TGCGCCAGCAGCGGAACCCCTGAAGGGACCCAGTACTTC
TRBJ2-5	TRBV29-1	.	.	CSVAPGGSRETQYF	TGCAGCGTTGCACCTGGGGGGAGTAGAGAGACCCAGTACTTC
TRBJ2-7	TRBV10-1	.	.	CASSADGEGGEQYF	TGCGCCAGCAGTGCCGACGGAGAGGGGGGCGAGCAGTACTTC
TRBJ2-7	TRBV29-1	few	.	CSVAQGAHPLEQYF	TGCAGCGTCGCACAGGGAGCCCACCCTTTGGAGCAGTACTTC
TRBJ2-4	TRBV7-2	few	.	CASSLFGAGNIQYF	TGTGCCAGCAGCCTCTTCGGGGCAGGAAACATTCAGTACTTC
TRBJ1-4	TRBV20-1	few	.	CSASLPASTNEKLFF	TGCAGTGCTAGTTTGCCCGCATCGACTAATGAAAAACTGTTTTTT